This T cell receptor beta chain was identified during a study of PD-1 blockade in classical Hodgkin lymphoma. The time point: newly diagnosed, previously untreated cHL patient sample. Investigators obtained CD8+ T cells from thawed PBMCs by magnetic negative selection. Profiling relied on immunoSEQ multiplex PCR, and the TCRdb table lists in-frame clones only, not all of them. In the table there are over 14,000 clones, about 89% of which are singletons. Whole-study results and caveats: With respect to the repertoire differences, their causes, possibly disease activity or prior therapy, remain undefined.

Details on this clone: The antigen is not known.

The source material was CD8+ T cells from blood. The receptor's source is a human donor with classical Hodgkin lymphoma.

CDR3 sequence: CASSLSGLPNTEAFF. Written as DNA, the CDR3 is TGTGCCAGCAGTTTATCGGGGCTACCGAACACTGAAGCTTTCTTT. The chain joins TRBV27 to TRBJ1-1; a possible D gene is TRBD1 (5 bases). V lost 0 bases and J lost 1, with 9 bases in between. Germline CDR1 reads MNHEY; CDR2 reads SMNVEV (reference sequence). This CDR3 has 15 residues.